Below are 5 T cell receptor beta chains sequenced from a single sample in a study of T cell responses to AZD1222 COVID-19 vaccine. Produced via immunoSEQ multiplex PCR; TCRdb's table is partial and in-frame only. The sample holds about 140,000 clones; roughly 90% are singletons and the top ten take around 1.7%. This sample comprised peripheral blood, obtained on day 0 of AZD1222 vaccination. These receptors all stem from an adult in good health.

The genes are TRBV3-1 (or the pseudogene TRBV3-2) and TRBJ2-2; perhaps TRBD1 as D (5 bases). V lost 1 base and J 5 bases, leaving 20 bases between the germline ends. The CDR3 has 18 amino acids. Germline CDR1 and CDR2: LGHDT and YNNKEL (reference sequence). DNA for the CDR3: TGTGCCAGCAGCCAAGGGGCGGTAGTCGGATCAGGGACCGGGGAGCTGTTTTTT. Its translation is CASSQGAVVGSGTGELFF.

This clone has only one observation. CDR3: CASTRQGRPHEQYF. The DNA of the CDR3 is TGTGCCAGCACCCGCCAGGGCAGGCCTCACGAGCAGTACTTC. This chain connects TRBV27 to TRBJ2-7; TRBD1 is a possible D gene (5 bases). Germline V CDR1 and CDR2: MNHEY, SMNVEV (reference sequence). The CDR3 loop spans 14 amino acids. Trimming removed 7 bases from V and 5 bases from J, with 18 bases in between.

The chain carries TRBV15 and TRBJ2-1, with TRBD2 matching 12 bases. Germline V CDR1 and CDR2: LNHNV, YYDKDF (reference sequence). The CDR3 sequence is 21 residues long. V lost 0 bases, J lost 0 bases, and 12 bases stayed unmatched. Written as DNA, the CDR3 is TGTGCCACCAGCAGAGATATAAGGACTAGCGGGAACTCCTTCTCCTACAATGAGCAGTTCTTC. The encoded protein is CATSRDIRTSGNSFSYNEQFF.

The chain is built from TRBV10-1 and TRBJ2-5; D gene uncertain. The ends were cut back, 0 bases at V and 2 bases at J, with 10 bases in the middle. The CDR3 consists of 15 residues. Germline CDR1 is WNHNN and CDR2 is SYGVQD (reference sequence). The CDR3 spells CASSESLAAQETQYF. The CDR3 DNA reads as TGCGCCAGCAGTGAGTCTTTGGCGGCACAAGAGACCCAGTACTTC.

To note about this clone: Other DNA sequences of this sample code for an identical CDR3. V gene TRBV30 combines with J gene TRBJ1-6, with TRBD1 matching over 8 bases. CDR3 length: 12 residues. V shed 5 bases and J 6 bases; nucleotides not matched to a gene: 0. CDR1 is GTSNPN, CDR2 SVGIG, per germline (reference sequence). For the CDR3, the DNA is TGTGCCTGGGACAGGGGTAATTCACCCCTCCACTTT. It specifies CAWDRGNSPLHF.